What follows is one TCR beta chain and its context. Its antigen remains unknown. This CDR3 region has 18 residues. CDR1 and CDR2 from the germline V gene are SGDLS and YYNGEE. Trimming took 3 bases from V and 3 from J, leaving 22 bases between them. While unrecorded immune exposures were likely, the donors were nominally healthy when sampled. This sample was taken from a study of cytomegalovirus exposure and HLA in healthy donors. Regarding the study as a whole: TCR beta V- and J-gene trimming, according to a later analysis, was linked to a missense DCLRE1C variant. When the data were analyzed later, several of the most significant clusters appeared to be linked to common viral pathogens.

Use of 60 Vbeta and 13 Jbeta primers characterized the PCR. Original methodology: In a later analysis, of 84 million or so unique beta chains, roughly 10 million appeared in at least two donors. Produced via immunoSEQ multiplex PCR; TCRdb's table is partial and in-frame only. V, J and clone size are taken as reported in that table, and D and trimming were inferred from the DNA itself. The table records about 130,000 clones, approximately 75% of them present only once. The sample was PBMCs. The genes are TRBV9 and TRBJ2-1; D call uncertain. The receptor's source is a man aged 30 to 39 in good health and CMV-seronegative. CDR3 sequence (DNA): TGTGCCAGCAGCGCTATCCCGGGTCGATCTCTTGTCTACAATGAGCAGTTCTTC. It specifies CASSAIPGRSLVYNEQFF.